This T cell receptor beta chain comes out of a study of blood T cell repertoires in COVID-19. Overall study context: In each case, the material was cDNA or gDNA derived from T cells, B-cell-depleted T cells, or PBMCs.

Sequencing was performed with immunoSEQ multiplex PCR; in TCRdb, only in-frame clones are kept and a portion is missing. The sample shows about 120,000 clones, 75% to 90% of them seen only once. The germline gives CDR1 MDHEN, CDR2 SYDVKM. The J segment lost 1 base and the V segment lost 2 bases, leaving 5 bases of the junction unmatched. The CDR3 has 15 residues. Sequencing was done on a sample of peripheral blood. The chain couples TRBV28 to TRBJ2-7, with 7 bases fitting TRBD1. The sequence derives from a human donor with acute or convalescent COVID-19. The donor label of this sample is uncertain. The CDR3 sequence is CASSLIGQASYEQYF. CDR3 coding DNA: TGTGCCAGCAGTTTAATAGGACAGGCTTCCTACGAGCAGTACTTC.